This TCR beta chain was retrieved from a study of cytomegalovirus exposure and HLA in healthy donors. About this clone itself: Its antigen remains unknown.

Study-wide findings and caveats: Productive rates of about 90% or about 30% were seen for most TCR beta V segments in an earlier analysis. Highest at DRB1 and lowest at HLA-C, TCR association rates differed among HLA loci in a later analysis.

A multiplex PCR was run with 60 Vbeta primers and 13 Jbeta primers. Here immunoSEQ multiplex PCR was the method, and the copy in TCRdb shows in-frame clones only, minus some. The repertoire includes about 160,000 clones, about 80% of them detected once, and about 1.3% sits in the top ten. The CDR3 covers 13 residues. The V gene's germline CDR1 is SGHTA and CDR2 FQGNSA. Trimming stripped 3 bases from V and 6 bases from J, with 10 bases between. The chain uses TRBV7-2 and TRBJ2-3; unclear D gene. Sequencing was performed on PBMCs. This sequence was found in a man under 40 in good health and CMV-seronegative. CDR3 amino acids: CASSFPNLDTQYF. Written as DNA, the CDR3 is TGTGCCAGCAGCTTCCCCAACTTGGATACGCAGTATTTT.